These 23 T cell receptor beta chains were sequenced from one sample in a study of early T cells in non-severe SARS-CoV-2 infection. A single record per CDR3 protein comes from TCRdb applying MiXCR to the 5' RACE reads. This sample has around 60,000 distinct CDR3 sequences, with roughly a sixth found just once. The sequencing here drew on whole blood, taken at baseline. The source of these receptors is an adult who was a healthcare worker with PCR-confirmed SARS-CoV-2 infection or an uninfected control (not recorded which).

The genes are TRBV29-1 and TRBJ2-7; TRBD2 might be the D (6 bases). Looked up from germline, CDR1 is SQVTM and CDR2 is ANQGSEA. The CDR3 runs 12 residues. Trimming stripped 7 bases from V and 6 bases from J, with 16 bases between. CDR3 in DNA: TGCAGCGGATGGACTATTTTGGGCGAGCAGTACTTC. It translates to CSGWTILGEQYF.

V and J are TRBV28 and TRBJ2-7; 9 bases are shared with TRBD1. The CDR3 runs 16 residues. V lost 7 bases to trimming and J lost 4 bases; unmatched junction nucleotides: 14. CDR1 MDHEN and CDR2 SYDVKM come from the germline V gene. The CDR3 spells CASNRPRTGGIYEQYF. Written as DNA, the CDR3 is TGTGCCAGCAATCGCCCCCGCACAGGGGGCATTTACGAGCAGTACTTC.

This clonotype was seen at least ten times. J is TRBJ1-1 and V is TRBV10-3; TRBD1 aligns across 9 bases. CDR1 and CDR2 (germline): ENHRY, SYGVKD. V shed 1 base, J shed 7 bases, and the junction held 7 bases outside the gene matches. This CDR3 is built from 15 residues. DNA for the CDR3: TGTGCCATCAGTGAGTTTACAGGGGGCCAGAGTGAAGCTTTCTTT. It is translated as CAISEFTGGQSEAFF.

The chain employs TRBV18 and TRBJ1-4, with D uncertain. The CDR3 sequence is 13 residues long. The germline V and J ends were trimmed by 6 bases and 5 bases, with 10 bases remaining between them. CDR1 KGHSH and CDR2 LQKENI come from the germline V gene. Here the CDR3 reads CASSGSGNEKLFF. For the CDR3, the DNA is TGTGCCAGCTCGGGGTCGGGAAATGAAAAACTGTTTTTT.

This clonotype was found a few times. This rearrangement joins TRBV28 to TRBJ2-7, with D perhaps matching TRBD1 (7 bases). Germline CDR1 is MDHEN and CDR2 is SYDVKM. V was shortened by 5 bases and J by 5 bases, with 10 bases between the two germline ends. The CDR3 sequence is 12 residues long. The DNA for the CDR3 is TGTGCCAGCAGTATCAGGGGGGACGAGCAGTACTTC. This gives the protein CASSIRGDEQYF.

In its sample, this clonotype was seen a few times. V usage is TRBV1 and J usage is TRBJ1-2; the table calls TRBD1, which could not be checked here. TRBV1 is assigned pseudogene status. This CDR3 comprises 13 residues. For the CDR3, the DNA is TGCACCAGCCCAGGGGCGCAGTCGGAGGGCTACACCTTC. Translated, it gives CTSPGAQSEGYTF.

Only a few counts were recorded for this clonotype. V is TRBV19 and J is TRBJ2-7, with unresolved D. CDR1 is LNHDA, CDR2 SQIVND, per germline (reference sequence). The CDR3 runs to 13 residues. Trimming stripped 5 bases from V and 0 bases from J, with 8 bases between. The CDR3 bases are TGTGCCAGTAGTTACGGGCCCTCCTACGAGCAGTACTTC. Protein: CASSYGPSYEQYF. Drawing the rest from reference TRBV19 and TRBJ2-7, the complete variable domain is DGGITQSPKYLFRKEGQNVTLSCEQNLNHDAMYWYRQDPGQGLRLIYYSQIVNDFQKGDIAEGYSVSREKKESFPLTVTSAQKNPTAFYLCASSYGPSYEQYFGPGTRLTVT.

This chain connects TRBV11-2 to TRBJ1-1, with 7 bases lining up with TRBD1. This CDR3 spans 15 amino acids. The trim removed 5 bases at V and 5 bases at J, leaving 11 bases unmatched. Germline V lookup: CDR1 SGHAT, CDR2 FQNNGV. CDR3 coding DNA: TGTGCCAGCAGCCCATCGGGACAGCTGAGGACTGAAGCTTTCTTT. Encoded protein: CASSPSGQLRTEAFF.

The genes are TRBV5-1 and TRBJ2-3; D not resolved. CDR1 and CDR2 from the germline V gene are SGHRS and YFSETQ. V lost 0 bases and J 5 bases, leaving 10 bases between the germline ends. The CDR3 sequence is 14 residues long. CDR3 sequence: CASSLVLGIDTQYF. CDR3 in DNA: TGCGCCAGCAGCTTGGTTCTGGGGATAGATACGCAGTATTTT.

The rearrangement joins TRBV7-2 to TRBJ2-5; no firm D call. The CDR3 runs 16 residues. V lost 1 base and J lost 5, with 17 bases in between. The germline V gene has CDR1 SGHTA and CDR2 FQGNSA. The CDR3 bases are TGTGCCAGCAGCTTAGATTTTAGGGTAGGGCGGGAGACCCAGTACTTC. Translated, it gives CASSLDFRVGRETQYF.

Only a few counts were recorded for this clonotype. The chain employs TRBV7-9 and TRBJ1-2; TRBD1 aligns across 7 bases. The ends lost 5 bases at V and 6 bases at J; junction bases unmatched: 3. The germline V gene has CDR1 SEHNR and CDR2 FQNEAQ (reference sequence). This CDR3 has 12 amino acids. The CDR3 spells CASSRGQDGYTF. In DNA, the CDR3 is TGTGCCAGCAGCCGCGGACAGGATGGCTACACCTTC. Filled out from reference TRBV7-9 and TRBJ1-2, the complete variable domain reads DTGVSQNPRHKITKRGQNVTFRCDPISEHNRLYWYRQTLGQGPEFLTYFQNEAQLEKSRLLSDRFSAERPKGSFSTLEIQRTEQGDSAMYLCASSRGQDGYTFGSGTRLTVV.

This clonotype appeared a few times. V and J are TRBV4-1 and TRBJ2-7; TRBD2 matches 10 bases. Germline V gene sequence: CDR1 MGHRA, CDR2 YSYEKL. The J segment lost 1 base and the V segment lost 3 bases, leaving 3 bases of the junction unmatched. The CDR3 totals 15 residues. Here the CDR3 DNA reads TGCGCCAGCAGCCAGGGGACTAGCGTTTCCTACGAGCAGTACTTC. This gives the protein CASSQGTSVSYEQYF.

This sequence joins TRBV7-9 and TRBJ1-1; D gene ambiguous. This CDR3 is 12 amino acids long. Germline lookup yields CDR1 SEHNR and CDR2 FQNEAQ (reference sequence). V was pared by 5 bases and J by 5 bases, with 9 bases between. CDR3 DNA sequence: TGTGCCAGCAGCCGTCCTGAGACTGAAGCTTTCTTT. This sequence encodes CASSRPETEAFF.

This clonotype occurred a few times. V is TRBV10-3 and J is TRBJ2-7; 10 nucleotides align to TRBD1. CDR1 is ENHRY and CDR2 is SYGVKD in the germline V gene. The length of the CDR3 is 15 residues. The V and J ends lost 4 bases and 5 bases, in that order; junction bases with no gene match: 8. The CDR3 bases are TGTGCCATCAGTGCCCCGGGACAGGGGACCGACGAGCAGTACTTC. The encoded protein is CAISAPGQGTDEQYF.

This clonotype was seen ten or more times. The chain joins TRBV30 to TRBJ1-3; unclear D gene. CDR3 length equals 12 residues. Germline CDR1 is GTSNPN and CDR2 is SVGIG (reference sequence). Between the trimmed V and J ends, which lost 4 bases and 0 bases, there was a span of 4 bases. The CDR3 loop is CAWMDSGNTIYF. CDR3 sequence (DNA): TGTGCCTGGATGGACTCTGGAAACACCATATATTTT.

The chain is built from TRBV4-1 and TRBJ2-3; maybe TRBD1 (5 bases). The CDR3 consists of 17 residues. Germline-derived CDR1 and CDR2 are MGHRA and YSYEKL. V was shortened by 3 bases and J by 3 bases, with 19 bases between the two germline ends. CDR3 region: CASSQEGHLLFTDTQYF. The DNA for the CDR3 is TGCGCCAGCAGCCAGGAAGGACACCTCCTATTTACAGATACGCAGTATTTT.

The chain couples TRBV7-7 to TRBJ1-1; D is undetermined. Germline loops: CDR1 SSHAT, CDR2 FNYEAQ (reference sequence). CDR3 length: 13 residues. The ends were cut back, 3 bases at V and 5 bases at J, with 10 bases in the middle. Here the CDR3 reads CASSLSQFTEAFF. CDR3 nucleotides: TGTGCCAGCAGCTTGTCACAGTTTACTGAAGCTTTCTTT.

This clonotype was seen at least ten times. V gene TRBV6-4 combines with J gene TRBJ1-6; a possible D gene is TRBD1 (5 bases). V lost 0 bases to trimming and J lost 7 bases, with 10 bases between them. Germline V gives CDR1 MRHNA, CDR2 SNTAGT. This CDR3 comprises 15 residues. The CDR3 DNA reads as TGTGCCAGCAGTGACTCCGGGGAGGGGAATTCACCCCTCCACTTT. This sequence encodes CASSDSGEGNSPLHF.

The chain recombines TRBV5-1 with TRBJ1-6; tentatively, D is TRBD1 (5 bases). CDR3 length: 14 amino acids. CDR1 and CDR2 (germline): SGHRS, YFSETQ. V was trimmed by 4 bases and J by 7 bases, leaving 12 bases between them. CDR3 sequence: CASSQRDGNSPLHF. DNA for the CDR3: TGCGCCAGCAGCCAAAGGGACGGAAATTCACCCCTCCACTTT.

This chain joins TRBV5-1 and TRBJ1-6; 7 positions agree with TRBD1. The junction had 5 bases not matched to a gene; V was cut back by 4 bases and J by 7 bases. CDR1 SGHRS and CDR2 YFSETQ come from the germline V gene. CDR3 length equals 14 residues. In DNA, the CDR3 is TGCGCCAGCAGCCCGGGACAGACCAATTCACCCCTCCACTTT. Translated, it gives CASSPGQTNSPLHF.

This rearrangement joins TRBV29-1 to TRBJ2-3, with 8 bases fitting TRBD1. Germline assignment: CDR1 SQVTM and CDR2 ANQGSEA. V gave up 7 bases and J gave up 4 bases; unmatched junction bases: 7. The CDR3 consists of 13 residues. CDR3 in DNA: TGCAGCGCCCGGACAGGGATGGCAGATACGCAGTATTTT. It yields the protein CSARTGMADTQYF.

The chain carries TRBV27 and TRBJ2-3; weak D call: TRBD2 (5 bases). Per the germline V gene, CDR1 is MNHEY and CDR2 is SMNVEV (reference sequence). The CDR3 sequence is 12 residues long. V gave up 5 bases and J gave up 6 bases, with 9 bases separating them. The DNA of the CDR3 is TGTGCCAGCAGTCATGGGGAGGATACGCAGTATTTT. This sequence encodes CASSHGEDTQYF.

The chain uses TRBV29-1 and TRBJ2-1, with TRBD2 matching 7 bases. After removal of 3 bases from V and 4 bases from J, the junction contained 6 bases not matched to a gene. This CDR3 is 14 amino acids long. CDR1 SQVTM and CDR2 ANQGSEA come from the germline V gene. The CDR3, as DNA: TGCAGCGTTGACGCAGCGGGGCTTTACAATGAGCAGTTCTTC. Its protein product is CSVDAAGLYNEQFF.